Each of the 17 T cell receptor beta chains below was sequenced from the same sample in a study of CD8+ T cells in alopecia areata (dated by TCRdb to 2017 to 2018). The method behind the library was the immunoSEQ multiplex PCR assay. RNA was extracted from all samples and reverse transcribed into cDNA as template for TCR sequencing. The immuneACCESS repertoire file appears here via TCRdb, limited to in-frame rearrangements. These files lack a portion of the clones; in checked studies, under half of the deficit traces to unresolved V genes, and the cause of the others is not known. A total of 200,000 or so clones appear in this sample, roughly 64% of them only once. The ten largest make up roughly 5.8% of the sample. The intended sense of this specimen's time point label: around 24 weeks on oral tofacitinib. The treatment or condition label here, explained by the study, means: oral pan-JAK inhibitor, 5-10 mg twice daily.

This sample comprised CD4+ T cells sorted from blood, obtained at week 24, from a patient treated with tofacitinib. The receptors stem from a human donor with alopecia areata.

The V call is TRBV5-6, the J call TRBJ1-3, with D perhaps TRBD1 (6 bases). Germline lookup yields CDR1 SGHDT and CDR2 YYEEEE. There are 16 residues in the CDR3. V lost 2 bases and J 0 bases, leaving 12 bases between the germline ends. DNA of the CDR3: TGTGCCAGCAGCTTCAGGACAGCCTACTCTGGAAACACCATATATTTT. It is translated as CASSFRTAYSGNTIYF.

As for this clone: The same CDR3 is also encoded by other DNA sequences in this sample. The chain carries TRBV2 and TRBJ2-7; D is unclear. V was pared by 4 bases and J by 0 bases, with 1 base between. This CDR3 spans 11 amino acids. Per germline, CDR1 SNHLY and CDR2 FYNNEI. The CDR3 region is CASSGSYEQYF. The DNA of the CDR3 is TGTGCCAGCAGTGGCTCCTACGAGCAGTACTTC.

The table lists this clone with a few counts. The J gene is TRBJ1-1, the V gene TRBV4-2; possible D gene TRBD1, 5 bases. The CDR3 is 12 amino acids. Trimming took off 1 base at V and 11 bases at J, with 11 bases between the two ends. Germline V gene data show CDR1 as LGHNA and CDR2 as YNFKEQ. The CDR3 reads CASSQGSRAAFF. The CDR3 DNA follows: TGTGCCAGCAGCCAAGGAAGCAGGGCTGCTTTCTTT.

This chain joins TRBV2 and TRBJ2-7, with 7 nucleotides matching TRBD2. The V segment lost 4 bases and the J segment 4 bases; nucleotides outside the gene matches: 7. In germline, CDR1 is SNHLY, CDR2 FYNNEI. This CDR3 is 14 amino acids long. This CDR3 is CASSGGGSRYEQYF. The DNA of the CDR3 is TGTGCCAGCAGTGGGGGCGGGAGTAGATACGAGCAGTACTTC.

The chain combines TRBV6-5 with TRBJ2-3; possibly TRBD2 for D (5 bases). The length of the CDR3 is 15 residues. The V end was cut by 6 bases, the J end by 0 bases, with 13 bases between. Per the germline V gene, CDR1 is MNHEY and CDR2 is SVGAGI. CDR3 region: CASRRLGSSTDTQYF. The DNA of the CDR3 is TGTGCCAGCAGAAGATTAGGGAGTAGCACAGATACGCAGTATTTT.

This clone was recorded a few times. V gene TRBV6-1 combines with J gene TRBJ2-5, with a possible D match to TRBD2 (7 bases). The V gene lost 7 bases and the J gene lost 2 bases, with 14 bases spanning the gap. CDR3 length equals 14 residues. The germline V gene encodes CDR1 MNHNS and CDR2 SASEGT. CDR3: CASNKEGGQETQYF. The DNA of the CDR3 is TGTGCCAGCAACAAAGAGGGGGGGCAAGAGACCCAGTACTTC.

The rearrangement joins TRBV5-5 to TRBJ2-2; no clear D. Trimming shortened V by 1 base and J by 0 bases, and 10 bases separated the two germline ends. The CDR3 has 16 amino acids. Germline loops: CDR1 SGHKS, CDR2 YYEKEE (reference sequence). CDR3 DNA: TGTGCCAGCAGCTTGTTGGGATCGGCGAACACCGGGGAGCTGTTTTTT. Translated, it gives CASSLLGSANTGELFF.

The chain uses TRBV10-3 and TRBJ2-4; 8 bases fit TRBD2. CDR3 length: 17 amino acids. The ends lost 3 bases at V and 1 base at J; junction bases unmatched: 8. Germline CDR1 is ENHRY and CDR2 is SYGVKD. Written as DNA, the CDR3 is TGTGCCATCAGTGAATTCAGCGGGAGCTTTGCCAAAAACATTCAGTACTTC. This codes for CAISEFSGSFAKNIQYF.

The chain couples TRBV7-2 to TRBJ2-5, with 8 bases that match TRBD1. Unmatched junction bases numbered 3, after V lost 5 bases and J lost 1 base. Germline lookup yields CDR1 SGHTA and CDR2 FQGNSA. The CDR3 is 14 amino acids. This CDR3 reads CASSPDRVQETQYF. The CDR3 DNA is TGTGCCAGCAGCCCGGACAGGGTCCAAGAGACCCAGTACTTC.

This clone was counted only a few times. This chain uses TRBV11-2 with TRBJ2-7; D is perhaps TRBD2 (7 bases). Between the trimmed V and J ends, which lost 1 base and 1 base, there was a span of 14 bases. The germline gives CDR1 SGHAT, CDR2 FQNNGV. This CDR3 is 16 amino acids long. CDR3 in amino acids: CASSLGRGGASYEQYF. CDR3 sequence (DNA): TGTGCCAGCAGCTTAGGCAGGGGAGGGGCGTCCTACGAGCAGTACTTC.

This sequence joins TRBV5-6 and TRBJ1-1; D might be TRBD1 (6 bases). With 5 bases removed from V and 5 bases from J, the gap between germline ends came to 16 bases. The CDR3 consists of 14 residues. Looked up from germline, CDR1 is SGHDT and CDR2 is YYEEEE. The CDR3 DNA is TGTGCCAGCAGTCCTGGGACATTGCAAACTGAAGCTTTCTTT. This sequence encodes CASSPGTLQTEAFF.

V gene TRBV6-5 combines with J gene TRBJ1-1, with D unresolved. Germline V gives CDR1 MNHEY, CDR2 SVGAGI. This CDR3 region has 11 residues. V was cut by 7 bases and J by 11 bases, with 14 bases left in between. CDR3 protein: CASTSGEAAFF. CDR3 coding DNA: TGTGCCAGCACCTCGGGCGAGGCTGCTTTCTTT.

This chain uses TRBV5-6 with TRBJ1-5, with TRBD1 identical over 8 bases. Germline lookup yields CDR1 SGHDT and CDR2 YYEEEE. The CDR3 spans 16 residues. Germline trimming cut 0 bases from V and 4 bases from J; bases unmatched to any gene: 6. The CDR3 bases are TGTGCCAGCAGCTTGGGTTTGTGGACAGGGAATCAGCCCCAGCATTTT. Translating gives CASSLGLWTGNQPQHF. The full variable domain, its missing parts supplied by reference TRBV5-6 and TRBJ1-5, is DAGVTQSPTHLIKTRGQQVTLRCSPKSGHDTVSWYQQALGQGPQFIFQYYEEEERQRGNFPDRFSGHQFPNYSSELNVNALLLGDSALYLCASSLGLWTGNQPQHFGDGTRLSIL.

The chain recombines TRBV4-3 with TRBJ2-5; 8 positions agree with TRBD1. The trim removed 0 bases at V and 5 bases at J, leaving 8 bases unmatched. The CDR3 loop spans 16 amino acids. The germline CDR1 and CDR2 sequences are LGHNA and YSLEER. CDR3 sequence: CASSQDPPGGKETQYF. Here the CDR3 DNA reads TGCGCCAGCAGCCAAGATCCCCCAGGGGGCAAGGAGACCCAGTACTTC.

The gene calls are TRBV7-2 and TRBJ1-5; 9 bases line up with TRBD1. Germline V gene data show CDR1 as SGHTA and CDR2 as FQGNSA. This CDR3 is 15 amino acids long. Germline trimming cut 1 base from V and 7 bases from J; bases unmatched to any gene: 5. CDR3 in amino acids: CASSLGTGGRQPQHF. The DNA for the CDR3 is TGTGCCAGCAGCTTAGGAACAGGGGGCAGACAGCCCCAGCATTTT.

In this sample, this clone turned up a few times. CDR3 protein: CAWSELAAGQPQHF. The CDR3 region has the DNA TGTGCCTGGAGTGAGCTGGCGGCCGGTCAGCCCCAGCATTTT. The rearrangement links TRBV30 to TRBJ1-5, with D uncertain. CDR3 length: 14 residues. Deletions cut 1 base from V and 6 bases from J, with 13 bases between. From germline, CDR1 is GTSNPN and CDR2 SVGIG (reference sequence).

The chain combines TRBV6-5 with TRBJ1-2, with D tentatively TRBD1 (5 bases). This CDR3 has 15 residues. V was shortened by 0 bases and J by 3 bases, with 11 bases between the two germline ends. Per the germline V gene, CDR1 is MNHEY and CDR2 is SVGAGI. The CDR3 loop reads CASSYSGRGDYGYTF. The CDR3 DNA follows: TGTGCCAGCAGTTACTCGGGGCGGGGTGACTATGGCTACACCTTC.